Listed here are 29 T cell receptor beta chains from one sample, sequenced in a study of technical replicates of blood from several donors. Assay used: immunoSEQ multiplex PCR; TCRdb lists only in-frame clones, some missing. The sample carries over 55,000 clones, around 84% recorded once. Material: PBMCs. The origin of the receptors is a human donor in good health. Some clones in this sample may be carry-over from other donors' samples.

The CDR3 loop is CASSRRLAGNNEQFF. CDR3 DNA sequence: TGCGCCAGCAGCCGACGACTAGCGGGAAACAATGAGCAGTTCTTC. This rearrangement joins TRBV4-3 to TRBJ2-1, with 11 bases matching TRBD2. The germline CDR1 and CDR2 sequences are LGHNA and YSLEER. The CDR3 spans 15 residues. With 4 bases clipped from V and 5 bases from J, the junction kept 4 bases outside the gene matches.

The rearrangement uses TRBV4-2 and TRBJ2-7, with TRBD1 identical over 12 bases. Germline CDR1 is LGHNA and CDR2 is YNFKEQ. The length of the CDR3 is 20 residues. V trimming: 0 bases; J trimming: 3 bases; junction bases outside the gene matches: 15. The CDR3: CASSQEISLSRDRGLYEQYF. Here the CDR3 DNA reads TGTGCCAGCAGCCAAGAAATCTCTCTCTCTCGGGACAGGGGGCTCTACGAGCAGTACTTC.

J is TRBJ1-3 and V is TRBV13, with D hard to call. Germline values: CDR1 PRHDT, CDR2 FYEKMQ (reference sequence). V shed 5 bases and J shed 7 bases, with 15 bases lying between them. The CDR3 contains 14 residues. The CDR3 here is CASSASGSSNTIYF. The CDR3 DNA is TGTGCCAGCAGCGCCTCCGGTTCGTCGAACACCATATATTTT.

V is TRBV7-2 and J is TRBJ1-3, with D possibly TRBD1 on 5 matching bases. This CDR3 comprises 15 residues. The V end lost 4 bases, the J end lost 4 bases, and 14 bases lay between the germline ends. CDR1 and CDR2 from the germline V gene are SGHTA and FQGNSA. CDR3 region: CASSYGHDTGNTIYF. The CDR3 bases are TGTGCCAGCAGCTACGGACACGATACAGGAAACACCATATATTTT.

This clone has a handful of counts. For the CDR3, the DNA is TGTGCCAGCAGCCAAAGCGGGGGATGGAACACTGAAGCTTTCTTT. This gives the protein CASSQSGGWNTEAFF. The J gene is TRBJ1-1, the V gene TRBV9; the D gene is possibly TRBD1 (5 bases). Trimming removed 4 bases from V and 1 base from J, with 14 bases in between. The CDR3 covers 15 residues. From germline, CDR1 is SGDLS and CDR2 YYNGEE.

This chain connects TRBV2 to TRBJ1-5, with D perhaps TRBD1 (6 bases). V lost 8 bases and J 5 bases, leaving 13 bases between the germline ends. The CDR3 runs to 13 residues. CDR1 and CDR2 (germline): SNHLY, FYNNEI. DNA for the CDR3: TGTGCCAGCCTACAGGGTTGGGATCAGCCCCAGCATTTT. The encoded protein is CASLQGWDQPQHF.

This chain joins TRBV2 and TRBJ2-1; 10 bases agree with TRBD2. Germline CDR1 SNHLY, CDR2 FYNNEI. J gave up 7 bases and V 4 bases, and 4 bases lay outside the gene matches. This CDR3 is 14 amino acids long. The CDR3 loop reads CASSAAAGGNEQFF. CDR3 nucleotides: TGTGCCAGCAGTGCAGCAGCGGGAGGGAATGAGCAGTTCTTC.

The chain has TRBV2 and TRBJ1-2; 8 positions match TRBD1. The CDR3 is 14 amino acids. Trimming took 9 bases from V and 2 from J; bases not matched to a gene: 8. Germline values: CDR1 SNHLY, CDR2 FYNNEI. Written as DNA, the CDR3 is TGTGCCAGTGGAGGACAGGGAGGAAACTATGGCTACACCTTC. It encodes CASGGQGGNYGYTF.

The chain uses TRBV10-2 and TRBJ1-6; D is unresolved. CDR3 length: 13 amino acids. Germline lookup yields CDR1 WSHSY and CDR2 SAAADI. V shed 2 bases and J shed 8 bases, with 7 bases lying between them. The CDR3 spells CASSERGYSPLHF. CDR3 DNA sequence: TGCGCCAGCAGTGAGCGGGGATATTCACCCCTCCACTTT.

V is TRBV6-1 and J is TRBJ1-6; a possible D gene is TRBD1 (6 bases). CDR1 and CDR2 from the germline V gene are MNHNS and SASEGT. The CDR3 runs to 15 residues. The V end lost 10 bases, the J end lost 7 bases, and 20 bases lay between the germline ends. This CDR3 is CATFHWGQGNSPLHF. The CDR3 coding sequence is TGTGCCACCTTCCATTGGGGCCAGGGGAATTCACCCCTCCACTTT.

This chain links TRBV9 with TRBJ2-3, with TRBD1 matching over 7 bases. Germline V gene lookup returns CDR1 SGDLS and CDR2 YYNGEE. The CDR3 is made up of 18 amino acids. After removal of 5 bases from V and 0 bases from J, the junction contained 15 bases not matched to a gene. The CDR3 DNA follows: TGTGCCAGCAGGAACCGGGACAGCCTTAGAGTTAGCACAGATACGCAGTATTTT. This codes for CASRNRDSLRVSTDTQYF.

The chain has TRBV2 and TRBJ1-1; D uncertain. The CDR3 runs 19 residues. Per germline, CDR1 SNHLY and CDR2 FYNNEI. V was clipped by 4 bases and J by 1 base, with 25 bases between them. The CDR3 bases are TGTGCCAGCAGTGCGAGTGTGAAAAGAGCAACAGTTCGGAACACTGAAGCTTTCTTT. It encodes CASSASVKRATVRNTEAFF. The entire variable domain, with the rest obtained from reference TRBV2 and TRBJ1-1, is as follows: EPEVTQTPSHQVTQMGQEVILRCVPISNHLYFYWYRQILGQKVEFLVSFYNNEISEKSEIFDDQFSVERPDGSNFTLKIRSTKLEDSAMYFCASSASVKRATVRNTEAFFGQGTRLTVV.

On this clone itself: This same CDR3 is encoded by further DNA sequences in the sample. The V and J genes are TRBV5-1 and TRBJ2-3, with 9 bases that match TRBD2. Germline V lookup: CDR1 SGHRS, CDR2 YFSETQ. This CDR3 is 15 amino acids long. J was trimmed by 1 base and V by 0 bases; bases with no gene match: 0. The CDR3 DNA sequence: TGCGCCAGCAGCTTGGTAGCGGGGGGCACAGATACGCAGTATTTT. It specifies CASSLVAGGTDTQYF.

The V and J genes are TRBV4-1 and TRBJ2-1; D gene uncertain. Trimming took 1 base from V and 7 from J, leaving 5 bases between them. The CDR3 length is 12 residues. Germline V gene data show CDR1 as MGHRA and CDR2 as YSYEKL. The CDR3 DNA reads TGCGCCAGCAGCCAAGTCCAGAATGAGCAGTTCTTC. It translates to CASSQVQNEQFF.

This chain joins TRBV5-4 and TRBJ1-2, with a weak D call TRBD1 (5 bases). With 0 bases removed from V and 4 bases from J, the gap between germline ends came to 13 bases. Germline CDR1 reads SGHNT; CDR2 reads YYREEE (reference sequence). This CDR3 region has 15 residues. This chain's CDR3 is CASSLAEEGPYGYTF. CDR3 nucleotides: TGTGCCAGCAGCTTGGCCGAGGAGGGGCCCTATGGCTACACCTTC.

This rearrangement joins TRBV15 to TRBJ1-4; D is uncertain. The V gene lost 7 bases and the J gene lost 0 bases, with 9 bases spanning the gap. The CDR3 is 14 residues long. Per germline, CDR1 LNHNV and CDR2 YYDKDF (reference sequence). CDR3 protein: CATTRTTTNEKLFF. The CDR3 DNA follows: TGTGCCACCACCCGCACTACAACTAATGAAAAACTGTTTTTT.

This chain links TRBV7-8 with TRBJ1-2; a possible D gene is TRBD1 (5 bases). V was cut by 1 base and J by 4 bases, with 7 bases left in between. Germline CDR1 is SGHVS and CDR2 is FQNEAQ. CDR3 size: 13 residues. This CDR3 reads CASSLGGGYGYTF. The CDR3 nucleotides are TGTGCCAGCAGCTTAGGGGGGGGCTATGGCTACACCTTC. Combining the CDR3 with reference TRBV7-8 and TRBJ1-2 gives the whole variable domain GAGVSQSPRYKVAKRGQDVALRCDPISGHVSLFWYQQALGQGPEFLTYFQNEAQLDKSGLPSDRFFAERPEGSVSTLKIQRTQQEDSAVYLCASSLGGGYGYTFGSGTRLTVV.

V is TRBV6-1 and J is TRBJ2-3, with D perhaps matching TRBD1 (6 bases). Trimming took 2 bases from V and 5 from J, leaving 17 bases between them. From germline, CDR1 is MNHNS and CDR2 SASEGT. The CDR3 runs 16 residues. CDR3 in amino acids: CASSESAGVFKDTQYF. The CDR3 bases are TGTGCCAGCAGTGAATCCGCAGGGGTTTTTAAAGATACGCAGTATTTT.

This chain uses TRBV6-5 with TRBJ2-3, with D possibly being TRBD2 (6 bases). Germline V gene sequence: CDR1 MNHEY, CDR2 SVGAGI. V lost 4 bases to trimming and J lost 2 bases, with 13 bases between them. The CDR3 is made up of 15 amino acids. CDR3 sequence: CASSSGGTTTDTQYF. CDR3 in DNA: TGTGCCAGCAGTTCAGGCGGGACCACCACAGATACGCAGTATTTT.

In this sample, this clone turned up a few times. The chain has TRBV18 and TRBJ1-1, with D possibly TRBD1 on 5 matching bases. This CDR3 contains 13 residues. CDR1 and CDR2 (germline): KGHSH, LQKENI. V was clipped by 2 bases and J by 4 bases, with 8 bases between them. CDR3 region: CASSPGASTEAFF. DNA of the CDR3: TGTGCCAGCTCACCAGGGGCTAGCACTGAAGCTTTCTTT.

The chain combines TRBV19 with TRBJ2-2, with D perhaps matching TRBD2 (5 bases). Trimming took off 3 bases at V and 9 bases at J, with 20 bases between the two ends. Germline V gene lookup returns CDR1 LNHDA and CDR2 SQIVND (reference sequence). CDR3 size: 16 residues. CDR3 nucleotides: TGTGCCAGTAGTATGAGCGGTGGGTCCCCAACCAGGGAGCTGTTTTTT. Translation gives CASSMSGGSPTRELFF.

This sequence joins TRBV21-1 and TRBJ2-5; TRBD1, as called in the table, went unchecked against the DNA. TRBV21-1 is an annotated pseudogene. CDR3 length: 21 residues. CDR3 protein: CASSKVDNPTPLQGPNRTQYF. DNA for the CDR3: TGTGCCAGCAGCAAAGTAGACAACCCAACACCATTACAGGGACCCAACAGGACCCAGTACTTC.

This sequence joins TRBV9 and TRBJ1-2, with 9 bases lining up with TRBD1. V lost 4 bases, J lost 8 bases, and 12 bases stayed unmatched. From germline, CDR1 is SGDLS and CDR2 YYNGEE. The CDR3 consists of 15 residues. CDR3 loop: CASSPDLQGAQGYTF. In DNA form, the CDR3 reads TGTGCCAGCAGCCCCGATCTACAGGGGGCACAGGGCTACACCTTC.

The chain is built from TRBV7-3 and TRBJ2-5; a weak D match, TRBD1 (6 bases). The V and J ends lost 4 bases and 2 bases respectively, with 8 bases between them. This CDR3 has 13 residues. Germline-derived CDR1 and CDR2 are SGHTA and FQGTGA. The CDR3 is CASSSDRQETQYF. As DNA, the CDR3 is TGTGCCAGCAGCTCAGACAGGCAAGAGACCCAGTACTTC. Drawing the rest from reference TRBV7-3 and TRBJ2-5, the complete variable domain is GAGVSQTPSNKVTEKGKYVELRCDPISGHTALYWYRQSLGQGPEFLIYFQGTGAADDSGLPNDRFFAVRPEGSVSTLKIQRTERGDSAVYLCASSSDRQETQYFGPGTRLLVL.

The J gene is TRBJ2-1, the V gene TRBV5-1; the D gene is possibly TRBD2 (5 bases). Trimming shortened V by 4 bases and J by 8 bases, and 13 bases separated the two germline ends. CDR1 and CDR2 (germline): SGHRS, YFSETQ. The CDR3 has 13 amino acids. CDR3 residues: CASSGQSGHEQFF. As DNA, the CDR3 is TGCGCCAGCAGCGGGCAGAGCGGACATGAGCAGTTCTTC.

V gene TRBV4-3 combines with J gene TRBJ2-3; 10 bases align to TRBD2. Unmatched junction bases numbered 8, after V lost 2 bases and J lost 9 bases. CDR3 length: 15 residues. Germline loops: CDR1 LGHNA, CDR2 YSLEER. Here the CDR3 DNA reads TGCGCCAGCAGCCAAAAAACTAGCGGGGCAGGCACGCAGTATTTT. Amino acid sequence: CASSQKTSGAGTQYF.

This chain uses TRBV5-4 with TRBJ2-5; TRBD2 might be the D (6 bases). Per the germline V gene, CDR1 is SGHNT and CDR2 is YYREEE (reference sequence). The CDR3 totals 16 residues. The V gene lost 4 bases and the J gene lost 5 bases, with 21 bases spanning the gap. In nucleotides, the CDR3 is TGTGCCAGCAGCCAAACAAGACTAGTCTCTGGGGAGACCCAGTACTTC. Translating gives CASSQTRLVSGETQYF.

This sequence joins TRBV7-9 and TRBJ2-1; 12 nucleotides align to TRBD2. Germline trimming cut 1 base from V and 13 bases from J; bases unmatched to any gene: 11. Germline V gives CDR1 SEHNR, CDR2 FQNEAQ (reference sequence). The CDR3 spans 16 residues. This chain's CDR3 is CASSLGKGLAGIIQFF. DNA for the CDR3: TGTGCCAGCAGCTTAGGCAAGGGACTAGCGGGCATCATACAGTTCTTC.

The DNA of the CDR3 is TGTGCCAGTAGTCGCGGGAGCTCCTACAATGAGCAGTTCTTC. Translating gives CASSRGSSYNEQFF. This chain connects TRBV19 to TRBJ2-1, with 7 positions matching TRBD2. Trimming took 5 bases from V and 0 from J; bases not matched to a gene: 1. CDR1 LNHDA and CDR2 SQIVND come from the germline V gene (reference sequence). This CDR3 is 14 amino acids long.